The rows below give T cell receptor beta chains drawn from one sample of a study of Tregs in tolerant kidney transplant recipients. Data came from immunoSEQ multiplex PCR; TCRdb stores just in-frame clones and leaves some out. The sample holds tens of thousands of clones; around 93% are singletons and the top ten take about 0.3%. The material sequenced was Tregs from blood, taken before the transplant. All receptors come from a human donor who received a combined kidney and bone marrow transplant. The CDR3 runs from the conserved cysteine through the conserved F or W. A D gene is named only where the DNA matches it firmly. Clone size is shown for a subset of rows, as once, few, many or a class of expanded clone.

j_call: TRBJ2-5; v_call: TRBV28; d_call: NA; clone_size: NA; cdr3_nt: TGTGCCAGCAGTTTAGGGAAAGGTGGGAGTGGTGGTGAGACCCAGTACTTC; cdr3_aa: CASSLGKGGSGGETQYF
j_call: TRBJ2-2; v_call: TRBV5-6; d_call: NA; clone_size: once; cdr3_nt: TGTGCCAGCAGCCCAGGATTGGCAGCCAACACCGGGGAGCTGTTTTTT; cdr3_aa: CASSPGLAANTGELFF
j_call: TRBJ2-7; v_call: TRBV5-5; d_call: NA; clone_size: NA; cdr3_nt: TGTGCCAGCAGCCTCGGGCTCGGCGAGCAGTACTTC; cdr3_aa: CASSLGLGEQYF
j_call: TRBJ1-2; v_call: TRBV6-5; d_call: NA; clone_size: once; cdr3_nt: TGTGCCAGCATTTATTCCCCAGAGGAGAGCTATGGCTACACCTTC; cdr3_aa: CASIYSPEESYGYTF
j_call: TRBJ1-5; v_call: TRBV30; d_call: NA; clone_size: NA; cdr3_nt: TGTGCCTGGAATCATGAAGTCAATAGCAATCAGCCCCAGCATTTT; cdr3_aa: CAWNHEVNSNQPQHF
j_call: TRBJ2-7; v_call: TRBV6-5; d_call: NA; clone_size: NA; cdr3_nt: TGTGCCGCGGGGCTACACTCCTACGAGCAGTACTTC; cdr3_aa: CAAGLHSYEQYF
j_call: TRBJ2-3; v_call: TRBV7-3; d_call: NA; clone_size: NA; cdr3_nt: TGTGCCAGCAGCGACCGAGATACGCAGTATTTT; cdr3_aa: CASSDRDTQYF
j_call: TRBJ2-3; v_call: TRBV28; d_call: NA; clone_size: NA; cdr3_nt: TGTGCCAGCGCCCGAATGGATACGCAGTATTTT; cdr3_aa: CASARMDTQYF
j_call: TRBJ2-1; v_call: TRBV15; d_call: NA; clone_size: NA; cdr3_nt: TGTGCCACCGGCAGAGATCTAGGACTCAGTGAGCAGTTCTTC; cdr3_aa: CATGRDLGLSEQFF
j_call: TRBJ2-5; v_call: TRBV4-1; d_call: TRBD2; clone_size: NA; cdr3_nt: TGCGCCAGCAGCCAGGTAGCCGGGACTAGCGGGACTACGCAAGAGACCCAGTACTTC; cdr3_aa: CASSQVAGTSGTTQETQYF
j_call: TRBJ2-3; v_call: TRBV5-1; d_call: TRBD1; clone_size: NA; cdr3_nt: TGCGCCAGCAGCTTGGGGGACAGGGGGCTCATGGGTACGCAGTATTTT; cdr3_aa: CASSLGDRGLMGTQYF
j_call: TRBJ1-1; v_call: TRBV5-8; d_call: TRBD1; clone_size: NA; cdr3_nt: TGTGCCAGCAGCTTCACAGGGGGTGGGGTCACTGAAGCTTTCTTT; cdr3_aa: CASSFTGGGVTEAFF
j_call: TRBJ2-1; v_call: TRBV4-1; d_call: NA; clone_size: NA; cdr3_nt: TGCGCCAGCAGCCAAGACGGAGGGCAGGGCTTCTACAATGAGCAGTTCTTC; cdr3_aa: CASSQDGGQGFYNEQFF
j_call: TRBJ2-7; v_call: TRBV7-6; d_call: NA; clone_size: NA; cdr3_nt: TGTGCCAGCAGCAAAGGGGGACGAGATTCCTACGAGCAGTACTTC; cdr3_aa: CASSKGGRDSYEQYF
j_call: TRBJ2-1; v_call: TRBV2; d_call: NA; clone_size: NA; cdr3_nt: TGTGCCAGCAAGGGCCCAGCCTATGAGCAGTTCTTC; cdr3_aa: CASKGPAYEQFF
j_call: TRBJ2-5; v_call: TRBV18; d_call: TRBD1; clone_size: NA; cdr3_nt: TGTGCCAGCTCACTACTGGGACAGCAAGAGACCCAGTACTTC; cdr3_aa: CASSLLGQQETQYF
j_call: TRBJ2-6; v_call: TRBV7-6; d_call: NA; clone_size: NA; cdr3_nt: TGTGCCAGCAGCTTTTCGGGGGCCGATCGCTCTGGGGCCAACGTCCTGACTTTC; cdr3_aa: CASSFSGADRSGANVLTF
j_call: TRBJ1-2; v_call: TRBV18; d_call: NA; clone_size: NA; cdr3_nt: TGTGCCAGCTCTCACCAGGGCAGGGGCCGGGATGGCTACACCTTC; cdr3_aa: CASSHQGRGRDGYTF
j_call: TRBJ2-7; v_call: TRBV18; d_call: TRBD2; clone_size: once; cdr3_nt: TGTGCCAGCTCACCACCGGGACTAGGGGCCGGCGAGCAGTACTTC; cdr3_aa: CASSPPGLGAGEQYF
j_call: TRBJ2-1; v_call: TRBV19; d_call: NA; clone_size: NA; cdr3_nt: TGTGCCAGTAGTATTCTGGACATCAGATTCTCCTACAATGAGCAGTTCTTC; cdr3_aa: CASSILDIRFSYNEQFF
j_call: TRBJ2-7; v_call: TRBV11-3; d_call: TRBD2; clone_size: NA; cdr3_nt: TGTGCCAGCAGCTCCCGACGGACCAGCGGGATAGCCTACGAGCAGTACTTC; cdr3_aa: CASSSRRTSGIAYEQYF
j_call: TRBJ2-7; v_call: TRBV4-1; d_call: NA; clone_size: NA; cdr3_nt: TGCGCCAGCAGCCAAGAATTAGGGTACGAGCAGTACTTC; cdr3_aa: CASSQELGYEQYF
j_call: TRBJ2-3; v_call: TRBV7-3; d_call: NA; clone_size: few; cdr3_nt: TGTGCCAGCAGCTTAGGATTTGGGGGGGCTAGCACAGATACGCAGTATTTT; cdr3_aa: CASSLGFGGASTDTQYF
j_call: TRBJ2-7; v_call: TRBV28; d_call: NA; clone_size: NA; cdr3_nt: TGTGCCAGCAGTGACGGGACTCCCGGCGAGCAGTACTTC; cdr3_aa: CASSDGTPGEQYF
j_call: TRBJ2-4; v_call: TRBV15; d_call: NA; clone_size: NA; cdr3_nt: TGTGCCACCAGCAGAGATGGGTTAGCCAAAAACATTCAGTACTTC; cdr3_aa: CATSRDGLAKNIQYF
j_call: TRBJ1-2; v_call: TRBV2; d_call: TRBD1; clone_size: NA; cdr3_nt: TGTGCCAGCAAAGCAGGGGGAAACTATGGCTACACCTTC; cdr3_aa: CASKAGGNYGYTF
j_call: TRBJ2-5; v_call: TRBV7-3; d_call: TRBD1; clone_size: NA; cdr3_nt: TGTGCCAGCAGCGCCGGGACAGGGGAAGAGACCCAGTACTTC; cdr3_aa: CASSAGTGEETQYF
j_call: TRBJ2-7; v_call: TRBV6-1; d_call: TRBD2; clone_size: NA; cdr3_nt: TGTGCCAGCAGTGCCCGACTAGCGGGAGGCTACGAGCAGTACTTC; cdr3_aa: CASSARLAGGYEQYF
j_call: TRBJ2-5; v_call: TRBV15; d_call: TRBD2; clone_size: NA; cdr3_nt: TGTGCCACCAGCAGAGAATTGAGCGGGAGTTTACGAGAGACCCAGTACTTC; cdr3_aa: CATSRELSGSLRETQYF
j_call: TRBJ2-2; v_call: TRBV6-1; d_call: TRBD1; clone_size: NA; cdr3_nt: TGTGCCAGCAGTCGACAGGGAAAGAACGGGGAGCTGTTTTTT; cdr3_aa: CASSRQGKNGELFF
j_call: TRBJ2-5; v_call: TRBV6-6; d_call: TRBD2; clone_size: NA; cdr3_nt: TGTGCCAGCAGTTACTGGGGTAGCGGGAAACAAGAGACCCAGTACTTC; cdr3_aa: CASSYWGSGKQETQYF